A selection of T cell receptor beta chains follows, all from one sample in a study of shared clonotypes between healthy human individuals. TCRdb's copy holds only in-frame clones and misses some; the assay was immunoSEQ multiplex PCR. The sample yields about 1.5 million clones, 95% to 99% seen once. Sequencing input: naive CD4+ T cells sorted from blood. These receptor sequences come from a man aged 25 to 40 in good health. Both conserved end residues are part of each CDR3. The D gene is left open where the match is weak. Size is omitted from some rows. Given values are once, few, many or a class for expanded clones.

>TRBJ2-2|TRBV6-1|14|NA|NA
TGTGCCAGCAGGGAGGGCAGGGTGAGTCTGGAGCTGTTTTTT
CASREGRVSLELFF
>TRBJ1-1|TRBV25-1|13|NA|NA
TGTGCCAGCAGTGTTTCAGGGAACACTGAAGCTTTCTTT
CASSVSGNTEAFF
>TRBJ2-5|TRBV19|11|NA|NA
TGTGCCAGCAAAGGGGCGGGGACCCAGTACTTC
CASKGAGTQYF
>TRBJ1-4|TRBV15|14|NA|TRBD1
TGTGCCACCAGCAGAGATAACAGGGGTATTGAACTGTTTTTT
CATSRDNRGIELFF
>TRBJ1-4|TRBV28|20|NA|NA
TGTGCCAGCAGTTTGACCTTTATTGGGTACATAACCAAAGACTCTGAAAAACTGTTTTTT
CASSLTFIGYITKDSEKLFF
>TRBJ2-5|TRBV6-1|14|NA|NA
TGTGCCAGCAGTGTGGGATTGGGCCAAGAGACCCAGTACTTC
CASSVGLGQETQYF
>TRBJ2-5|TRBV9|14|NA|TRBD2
TGTGCCAGCAGCCCCCAGGCGGGAGGGGAGACCCAGTACTTC
CASSPQAGGETQYF
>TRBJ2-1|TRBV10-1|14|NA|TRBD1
TGCGCCAGCAGTGAAAGCCGGACAGGGGGTGAGCAGTTCTTC
CASSESRTGGEQFF
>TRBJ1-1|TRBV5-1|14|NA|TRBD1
TGCGCCAGCAGCCGAGACAGGGGGAACACTGAAGCTTTCTTT
CASSRDRGNTEAFF
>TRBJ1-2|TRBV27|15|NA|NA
TGTGCCAGCAGTTTTTGGCCCCCAGCTAACTATGGCTACACCTTC
CASSFWPPANYGYTF
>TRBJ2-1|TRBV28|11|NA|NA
TGTGCCAGCAGTTTAATTGATGAGCAGTTCTTC
CASSLIDEQFF
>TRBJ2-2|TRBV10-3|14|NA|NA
TGTGCCATCCGACAGGCAGAGAACACCGGGGAGCTGTTTTTT
CAIRQAENTGELFF
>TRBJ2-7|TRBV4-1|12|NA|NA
TGCGCCAGCAGCAAGGGAGGGGGCGAGCAGTACTTC
CASSKGGGEQYF
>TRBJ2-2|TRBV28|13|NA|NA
TGTGCCATCCAGAGAAGCGTAACCGGGGAGCTGTTTTTT
CAIQRSVTGELFF
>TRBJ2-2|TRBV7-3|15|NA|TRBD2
TGTGCCAGCAGCCCGACTAGCGGGAGTACCGGGGAGCTGTTTTTT
CASSPTSGSTGELFF
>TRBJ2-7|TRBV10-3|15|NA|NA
TGTGCCATCAGTGACAAGGCAGGAGGTTTCCACGAGCAGTACTTC
CAISDKAGGFHEQYF
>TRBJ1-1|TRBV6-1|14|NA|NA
TGTGCCAGCAGTTTCGGGGGCATGAACACTGAAGCTTTCTTT
CASSFGGMNTEAFF
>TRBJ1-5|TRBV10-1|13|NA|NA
TGCGCCAGCAGTACAGGGCTCAATCAGCCCCAGCATTTT
CASSTGLNQPQHF
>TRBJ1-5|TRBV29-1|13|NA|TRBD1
TGCAGCGTTGTTGAGGGGGCTCTTCAGCCCCAGCATTTT
CSVVEGALQPQHF
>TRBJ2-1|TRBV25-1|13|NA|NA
TGTGCCAGCAGTGAAACCTTAGTAGTCGGGCAGTTCTTC
CASSETLVVGQFF
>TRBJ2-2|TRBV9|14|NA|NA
TGTGCCAGCGCCCGGGTCCACAACACCGGGGAGCTGTTTTTT
CASARVHNTGELFF
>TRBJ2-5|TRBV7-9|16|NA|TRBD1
TGTGCCAGCAGTTCGTCCGGGACAGGGCCCCAAGAGACCCAGTACTTC
CASSSSGTGPQETQYF
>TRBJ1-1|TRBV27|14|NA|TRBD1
TGTGCCAGCAGTCTTAACAGGGGAAACACTGAAGCTTTCTTT
CASSLNRGNTEAFF
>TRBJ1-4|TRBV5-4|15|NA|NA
TGTGCCAGCAGCCCAACGCGGGGGAATAATGAAAAACTGTTTTTT
CASSPTRGNNEKLFF
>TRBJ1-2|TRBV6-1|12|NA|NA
TGTGCCAGCACCCCTCTAGCGAGAGGCTACACCTTC
CASTPLARGYTF
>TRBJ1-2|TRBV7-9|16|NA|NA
TGTGCCAGCAGCTCAACCCCCACGGGGGTCTACTATGGCTACACCTTC
CASSSTPTGVYYGYTF
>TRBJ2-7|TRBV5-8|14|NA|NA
TGTGCCAGCAGCTCCGAGGGCGGCCCCTACGAGCAGTACTTC
CASSSEGGPYEQYF
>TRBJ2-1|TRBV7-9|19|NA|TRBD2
TGTGCCAGCAGCCAGATTCGCAGTAGCGGGACGCGCTTAAACAATGAGCAGTTCTTC
CASSQIRSSGTRLNNEQFF
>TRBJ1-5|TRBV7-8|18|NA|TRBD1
TGTGCCAGCAGCCTACGAAAGAGGGACAGCCGAAGGTATCAGCCCCAGCATTTT
CASSLRKRDSRRYQPQHF
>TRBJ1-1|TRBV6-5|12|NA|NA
TGTGCCAGCATCAGGAGCGCAACTGAAGCTTTCTTT
CASIRSATEAFF
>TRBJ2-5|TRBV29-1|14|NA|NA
TGCAGCGTTGAGGACAATAACAGAAGGGAGACCCAGTACTTC
CSVEDNNRRETQYF
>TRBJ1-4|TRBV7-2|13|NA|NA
TGTGCCAGCAGCTTAAGGGCGAATGAAAAACTGTTTTTT
CASSLRANEKLFF
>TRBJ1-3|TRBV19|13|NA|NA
TGTGCCAGTAGCCTTAACCCTGGAAACACCATATATTTT
CASSLNPGNTIYF
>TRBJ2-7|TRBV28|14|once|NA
TGTGCCAGCAGCTCTCTACCGGGAGTGTACGAGCAGTACTTC
CASSSLPGVYEQYF
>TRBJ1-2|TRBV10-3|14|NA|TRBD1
TGTGCCATCAGCCCGCTCGGACAGGGGAATGGCTACACCTTC
CAISPLGQGNGYTF
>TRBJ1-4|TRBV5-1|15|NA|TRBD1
TGCGCCAGCAGCGCCGCCGGGACAGGGGGTGAAAAACTGTTTTTT
CASSAAGTGGEKLFF
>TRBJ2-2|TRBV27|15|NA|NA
TGTGCCAGCAGTTTATTTTTTGGGAACACCGGGGAGCTGTTTTTT
CASSLFFGNTGELFF
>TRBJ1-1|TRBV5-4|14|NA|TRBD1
TGTGCCAGCAGCCCCCCGACAGGGGGCACTGAAGCTTTCTTT
CASSPPTGGTEAFF
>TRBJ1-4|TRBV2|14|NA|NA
TGTGCCAGCACCGCTGTGACAGCGAATGAAAAACTGTTTTTT
CASTAVTANEKLFF
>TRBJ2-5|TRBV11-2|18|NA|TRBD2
TGTGCCAGCAGCTCCTCCCGCGGAGAGCTAGCGGGACTAGAGACCCAGTACTTC
CASSSSRGELAGLETQYF
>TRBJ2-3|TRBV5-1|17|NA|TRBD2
TGCGCCAGCAGCACCCGGGGACTAGCGGGAGGCTCAGATACGCAGTATTTT
CASSTRGLAGGSDTQYF
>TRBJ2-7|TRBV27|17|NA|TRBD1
TGTGCCAGCAGTTTTCTGGGCAGGACAGGGGGTTCCTACGAGCAGTACTTC
CASSFLGRTGGSYEQYF
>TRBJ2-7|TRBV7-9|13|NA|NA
TGTGCCAGCAGCTTCTCGACAAACCCAGAGCAGTACTTC
CASSFSTNPEQYF
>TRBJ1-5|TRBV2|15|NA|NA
TGTGCCAGCAGTGGTGTCGGGACCGGCTGGGGTCCCCAGCATTTT
CASSGVGTGWGPQHF
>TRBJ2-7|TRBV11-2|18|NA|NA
TGTGCCAGCAGCTCCGGGAGAGGAGACAGCGTCTATTACTACGAGCAGTACTTC
CASSSGRGDSVYYYEQYF
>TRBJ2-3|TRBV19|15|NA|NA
TGTGCCAGTAGTACGCGGCAGGAGCTCACAGATACGCAGTATTTT
CASSTRQELTDTQYF
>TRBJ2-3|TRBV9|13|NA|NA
TGTGCCAGCAGCGTAGCAGGGTCAGATACGCAGTATTTT
CASSVAGSDTQYF
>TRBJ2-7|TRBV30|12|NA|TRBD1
TGTGCCTGCCCAACAGGGGGGCTCGAGCAGTACTTC
CACPTGGLEQYF
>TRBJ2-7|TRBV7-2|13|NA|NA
TGTGCCAGCAGCCCCCGTTTGATCAGCGAGCAGTACTTC
CASSPRLISEQYF
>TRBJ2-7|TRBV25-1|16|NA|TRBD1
TGTGCCAGCAGGAAGCCCGGGACAGGGGGAAACTACGAGCAGTACTTC
CASRKPGTGGNYEQYF
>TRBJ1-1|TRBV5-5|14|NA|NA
TGTGCCAGCAGCTTTTCAGTAGGCAACACTGAAGCTTTCTTT
CASSFSVGNTEAFF
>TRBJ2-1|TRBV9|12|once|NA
TGTGCCAGCAGCGTAGTTGAGGCTGAGCAGTTCTTC
CASSVVEAEQFF
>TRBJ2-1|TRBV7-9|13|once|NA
TGTGCCAGCAGGTCCGGAGGGGGCAATGAGCAGTTCTTC
CASRSGGGNEQFF
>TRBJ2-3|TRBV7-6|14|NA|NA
TGTGCCAGCAGCTTAGCACCTGGCACAGATACGCAGTATTTT
CASSLAPGTDTQYF
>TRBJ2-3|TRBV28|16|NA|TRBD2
TGTGCCAGCAGTCCGGGACTAGCGGCTAGCACAGATACGCAGTATTTT
CASSPGLAASTDTQYF
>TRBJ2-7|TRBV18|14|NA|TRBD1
TGTGCCAGCTCCCTTCGGACAGGGATGGACGAGCAGTACTTC
CASSLRTGMDEQYF
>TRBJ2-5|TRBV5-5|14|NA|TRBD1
TGTGCCAGCAGCTCTGGACAGGGCGGGGAGACCCAGTACTTC
CASSSGQGGETQYF
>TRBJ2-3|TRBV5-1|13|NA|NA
TGCGCCAGCAGCTCCCTACCAACAGATACGCAGTATTTT
CASSSLPTDTQYF